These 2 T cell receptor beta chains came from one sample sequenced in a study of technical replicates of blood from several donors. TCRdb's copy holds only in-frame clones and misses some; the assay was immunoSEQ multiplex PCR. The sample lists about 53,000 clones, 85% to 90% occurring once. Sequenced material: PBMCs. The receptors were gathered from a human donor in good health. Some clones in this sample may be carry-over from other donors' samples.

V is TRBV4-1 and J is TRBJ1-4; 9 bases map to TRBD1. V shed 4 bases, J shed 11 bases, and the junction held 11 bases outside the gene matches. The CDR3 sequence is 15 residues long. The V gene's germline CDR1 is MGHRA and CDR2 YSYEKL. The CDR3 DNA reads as TGCGCCAGCAGCCCGGGACAGGGCAACCCTGGGAAACTGTTTTTT. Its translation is CASSPGQGNPGKLFF.

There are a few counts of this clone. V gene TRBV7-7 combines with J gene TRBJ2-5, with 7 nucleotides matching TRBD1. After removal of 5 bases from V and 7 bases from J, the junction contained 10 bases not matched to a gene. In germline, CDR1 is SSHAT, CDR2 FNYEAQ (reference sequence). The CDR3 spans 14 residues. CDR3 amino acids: CASSRTGTAGTQYF. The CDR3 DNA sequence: TGTGCCAGCAGCCGCACAGGGACAGCAGGGACCCAGTACTTC. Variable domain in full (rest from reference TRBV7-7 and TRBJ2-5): GAGVSQSPRYKVTKRGQDVTLRCDPISSHATLYWYQQALGQGPEFLTYFNYEAQPDKSGLPSDRFSAERPEGSISTLTIQRTEQRDSAMYRCASSRTGTAGTQYFGPGTRLLVL.